This T cell receptor beta chain came from a study of vaccination and CD4 T cells after COVID-19. For the study at large: Post-COVID sampling occurred a median roughly 100 days after diagnosis (range 35 to 161). Findings and caveats of the study: The study found median SARS-CoV-2-reactive clonotypes rising from roughly 19 to 38, not significantly.

Documented treatment: roughly 11-day PBMC culture with coronavirus spike peptide pools or control peptides (ViraFEST assay). Under the ViraFEST approach, antigen-specific T cells were expanded with peptide pools and TCRs subsequently sequenced. The Oncomine TCR Beta short-read assay was applied to DNA of cultured CD4+ T cells. Each CDR3 protein is one row after TCRdb ran MiXCR on the PCR reads. The sample has fewer than 15,000 distinct CDR3 sequences; around 44% are singletons. The V gene's germline CDR1 is LNHDA and CDR2 SQIVND (reference sequence). The length of the CDR3 is 15 residues. V shed 0 bases and J shed 5 bases, with 13 bases lying between them. Concerning this clonotype itself: Its antigen is unidentified.

This receptor was obtained from a human donor who had recovered from COVID-19. The sequencing sample was made of CD4+ T cells from blood, cultured in vitro. The chain combines TRBV19 with TRBJ1-1; weak D call: TRBD1 (6 bases). DNA for the CDR3: TGTGCCAGTAGTATAGACAGGGGAAGAGGGACTGAAGCTTTCTTT. Amino acids: CASSIDRGRGTEAFF.